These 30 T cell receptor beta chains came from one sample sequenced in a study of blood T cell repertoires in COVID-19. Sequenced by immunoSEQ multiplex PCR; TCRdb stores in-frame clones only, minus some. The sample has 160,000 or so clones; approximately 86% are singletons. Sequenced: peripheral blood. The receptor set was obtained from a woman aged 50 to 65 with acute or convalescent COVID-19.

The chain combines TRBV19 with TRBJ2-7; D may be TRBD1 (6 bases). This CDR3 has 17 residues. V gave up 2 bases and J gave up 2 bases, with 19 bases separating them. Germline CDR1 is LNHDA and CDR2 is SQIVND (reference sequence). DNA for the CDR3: TGTGCCAGTAGTATATCCGCCTCAGGGGACGCGACCTACGAGCAGTACTTC. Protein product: CASSISASGDATYEQYF. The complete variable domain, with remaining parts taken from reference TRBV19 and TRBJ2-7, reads DGGITQSPKYLFRKEGQNVTLSCEQNLNHDAMYWYRQDPGQGLRLIYYSQIVNDFQKGDIAEGYSVSREKKESFPLTVTSAQKNPTAFYLCASSISASGDATYEQYFGPGTRLTVT.

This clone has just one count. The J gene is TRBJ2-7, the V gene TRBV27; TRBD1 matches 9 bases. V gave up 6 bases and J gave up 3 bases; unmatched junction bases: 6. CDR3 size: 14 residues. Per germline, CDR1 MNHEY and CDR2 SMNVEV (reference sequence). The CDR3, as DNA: TGTGCCAGCAGGAAACAGGGGGCTAACTACGAGCAGTACTTC. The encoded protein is CASRKQGANYEQYF.

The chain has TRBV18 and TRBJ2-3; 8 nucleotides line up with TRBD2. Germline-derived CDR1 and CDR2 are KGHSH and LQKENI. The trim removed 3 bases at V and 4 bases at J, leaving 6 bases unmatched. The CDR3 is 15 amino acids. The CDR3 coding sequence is TGTGCCAGCTCACCCGGGACTAGTTCAGCAGATACGCAGTATTTT. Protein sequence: CASSPGTSSADTQYF.

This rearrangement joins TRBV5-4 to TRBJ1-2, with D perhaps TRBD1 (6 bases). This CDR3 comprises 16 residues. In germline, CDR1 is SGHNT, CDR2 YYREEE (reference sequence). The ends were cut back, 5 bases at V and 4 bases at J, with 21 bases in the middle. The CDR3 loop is CASSPGGGVSGYGYTF. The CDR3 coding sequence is TGTGCCAGCAGTCCCGGGGGGGGCGTCTCCGGCTATGGCTACACCTTC.

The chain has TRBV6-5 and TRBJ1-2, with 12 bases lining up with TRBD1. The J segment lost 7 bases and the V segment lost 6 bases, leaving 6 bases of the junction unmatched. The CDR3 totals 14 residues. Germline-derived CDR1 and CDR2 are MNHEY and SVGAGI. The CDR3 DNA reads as TGTGCCAGCAGAGCCGGGACAGGGGGCTTTGGCTACACCTTC. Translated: CASRAGTGGFGYTF.

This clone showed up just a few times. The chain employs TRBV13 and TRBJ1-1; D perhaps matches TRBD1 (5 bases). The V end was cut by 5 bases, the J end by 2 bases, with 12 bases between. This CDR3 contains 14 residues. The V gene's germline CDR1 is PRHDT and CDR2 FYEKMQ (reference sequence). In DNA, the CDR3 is TGTGCCAGCAGCCGCCGGCAGGGAAACACTGAAGCTTTCTTT. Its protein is CASSRRQGNTEAFF.

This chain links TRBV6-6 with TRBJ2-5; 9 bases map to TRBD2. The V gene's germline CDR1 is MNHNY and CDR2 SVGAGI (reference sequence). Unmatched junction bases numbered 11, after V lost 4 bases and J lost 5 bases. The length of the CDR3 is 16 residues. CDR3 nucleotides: TGTGCCAGCAGTTCCCATAGCGGGAGCGGACGGGAGACCCAGTACTTC. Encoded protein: CASSSHSGSGRETQYF.

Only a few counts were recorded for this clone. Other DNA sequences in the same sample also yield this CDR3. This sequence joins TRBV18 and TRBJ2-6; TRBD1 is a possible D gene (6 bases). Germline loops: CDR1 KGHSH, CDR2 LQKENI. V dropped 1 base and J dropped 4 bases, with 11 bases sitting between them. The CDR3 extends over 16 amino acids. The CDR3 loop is CASSPLTGTGANVLTF. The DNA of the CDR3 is TGTGCCAGCTCACCACTCACAGGGACGGGGGCCAACGTCCTGACTTTC. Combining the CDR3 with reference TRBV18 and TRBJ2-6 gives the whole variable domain NAGVMQNPRHLVRRRGQEARLRCSPMKGHSHVYWYRQLPEEGLKFMVYLQKENIIDESGMPKERFSAEFPKEGPSILRIQQVVRGDSAAYFCASSPLTGTGANVLTFGAGSRLTVL.

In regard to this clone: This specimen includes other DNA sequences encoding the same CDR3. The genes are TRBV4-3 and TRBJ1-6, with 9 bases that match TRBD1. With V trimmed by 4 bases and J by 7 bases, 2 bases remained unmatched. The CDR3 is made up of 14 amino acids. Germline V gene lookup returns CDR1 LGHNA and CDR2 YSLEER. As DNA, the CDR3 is TGCGCCAGCAGCCCCGGGACAGGGAATTCACCCCTCCACTTT. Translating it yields CASSPGTGNSPLHF.

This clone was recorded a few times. The CDR3 DNA reads TGCGCCAGCAGCTTGGGACTAGCGGGGGGGCTTGGCAATGAGCAGTTCTTC. It codes for CASSLGLAGGLGNEQFF. This sequence joins TRBV5-1 and TRBJ2-1; 14 bases align to TRBD2. Looked up from germline, CDR1 is SGHRS and CDR2 is YFSETQ. With V trimmed by 0 bases and J by 6 bases, 5 bases remained unmatched. The CDR3 is 17 amino acids.

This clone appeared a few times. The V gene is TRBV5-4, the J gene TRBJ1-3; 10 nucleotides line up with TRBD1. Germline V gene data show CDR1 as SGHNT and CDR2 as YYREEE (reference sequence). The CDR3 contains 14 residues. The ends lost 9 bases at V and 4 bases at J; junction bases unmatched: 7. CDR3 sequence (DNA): TGTGCCACAAGGGGGACAGGGGTAGGAAACACCATATATTTT. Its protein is CATRGTGVGNTIYF.

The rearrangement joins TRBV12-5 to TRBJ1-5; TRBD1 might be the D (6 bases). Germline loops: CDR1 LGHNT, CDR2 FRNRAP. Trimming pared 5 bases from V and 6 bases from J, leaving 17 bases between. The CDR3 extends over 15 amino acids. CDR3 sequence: CASGPQGGVGQPQHF. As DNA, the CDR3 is TGTGCTAGTGGTCCCCAAGGGGGGGTAGGTCAGCCCCAGCATTTT.

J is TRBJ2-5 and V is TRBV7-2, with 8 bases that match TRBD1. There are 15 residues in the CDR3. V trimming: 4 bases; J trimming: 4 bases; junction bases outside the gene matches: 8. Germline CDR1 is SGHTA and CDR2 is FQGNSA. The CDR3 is CASSSRQGSGETQYF. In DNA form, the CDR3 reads TGTGCCAGCAGCTCCAGACAGGGGAGTGGAGAGACCCAGTACTTC.

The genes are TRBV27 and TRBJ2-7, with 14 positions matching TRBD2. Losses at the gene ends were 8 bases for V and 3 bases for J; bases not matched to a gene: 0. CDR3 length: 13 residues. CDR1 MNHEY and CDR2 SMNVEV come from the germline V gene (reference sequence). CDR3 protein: CASGTSGSYEQYF. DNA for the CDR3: TGTGCCAGCGGGACTAGCGGGAGCTACGAGCAGTACTTC.

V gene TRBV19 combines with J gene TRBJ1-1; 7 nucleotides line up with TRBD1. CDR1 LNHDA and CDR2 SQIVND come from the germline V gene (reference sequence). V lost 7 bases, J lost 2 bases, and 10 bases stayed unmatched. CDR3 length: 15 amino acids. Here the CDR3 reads CASTYRGTANTEAFF. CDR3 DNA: TGTGCCAGTACCTATCGCGGGACAGCTAACACTGAAGCTTTCTTT. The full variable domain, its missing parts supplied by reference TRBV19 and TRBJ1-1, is DGGITQSPKYLFRKEGQNVTLSCEQNLNHDAMYWYRQDPGQGLRLIYYSQIVNDFQKGDIAEGYSVSREKKESFPLTVTSAQKNPTAFYLCASTYRGTANTEAFFGQGTRLTVV.

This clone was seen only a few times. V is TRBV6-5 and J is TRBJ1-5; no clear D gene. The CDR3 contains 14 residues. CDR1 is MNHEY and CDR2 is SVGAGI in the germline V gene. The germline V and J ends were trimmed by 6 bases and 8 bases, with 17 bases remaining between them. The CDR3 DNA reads TGTGCCAGCAGACTGACACATACAAGTGAGCCCCAGCATTTT. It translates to CASRLTHTSEPQHF.

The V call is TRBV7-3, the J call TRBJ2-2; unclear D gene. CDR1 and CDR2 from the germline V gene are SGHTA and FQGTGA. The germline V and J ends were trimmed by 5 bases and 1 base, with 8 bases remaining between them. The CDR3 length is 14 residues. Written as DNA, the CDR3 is TGTGCCAGCAGCCCCACTTTGAACACCGGGGAGCTGTTTTTT. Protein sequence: CASSPTLNTGELFF.

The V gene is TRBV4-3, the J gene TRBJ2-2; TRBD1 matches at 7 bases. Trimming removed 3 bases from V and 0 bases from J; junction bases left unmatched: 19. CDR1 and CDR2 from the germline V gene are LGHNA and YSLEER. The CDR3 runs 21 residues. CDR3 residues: CASSQPRPGQRTIANTGELFF. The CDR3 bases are TGCGCCAGCAGCCAGCCAAGGCCGGGACAGCGGACAATCGCGAACACCGGGGAGCTGTTTTTT.

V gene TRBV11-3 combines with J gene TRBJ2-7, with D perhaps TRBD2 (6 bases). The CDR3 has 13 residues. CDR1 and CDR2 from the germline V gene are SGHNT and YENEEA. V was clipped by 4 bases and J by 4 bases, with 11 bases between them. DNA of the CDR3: TGTGCCAGCAGCTCCGGGACTGGGTACGAGCAGTACTTC. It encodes CASSSGTGYEQYF.

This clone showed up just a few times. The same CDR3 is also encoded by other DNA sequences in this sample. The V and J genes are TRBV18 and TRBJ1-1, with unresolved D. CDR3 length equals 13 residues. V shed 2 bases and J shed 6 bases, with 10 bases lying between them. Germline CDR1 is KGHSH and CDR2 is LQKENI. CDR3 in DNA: TGTGCCAGCTCACCAAATCCGAGCGCTGAAGCTTTCTTT. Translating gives CASSPNPSAEAFF.

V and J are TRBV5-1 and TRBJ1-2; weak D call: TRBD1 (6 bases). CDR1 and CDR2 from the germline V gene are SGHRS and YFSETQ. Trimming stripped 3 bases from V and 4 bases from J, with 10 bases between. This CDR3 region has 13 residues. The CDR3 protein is CASSSKGVYGYTF. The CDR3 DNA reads TGCGCCAGCAGCTCGAAGGGGGTCTATGGCTACACCTTC.

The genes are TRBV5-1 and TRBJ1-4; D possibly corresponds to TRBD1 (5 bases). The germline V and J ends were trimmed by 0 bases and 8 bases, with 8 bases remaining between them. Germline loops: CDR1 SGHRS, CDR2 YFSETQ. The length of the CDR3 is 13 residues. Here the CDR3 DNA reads TGCGCCAGCAGCTTGGCAGGGCTAGAAAAACTGTTTTTT. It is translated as CASSLAGLEKLFF.

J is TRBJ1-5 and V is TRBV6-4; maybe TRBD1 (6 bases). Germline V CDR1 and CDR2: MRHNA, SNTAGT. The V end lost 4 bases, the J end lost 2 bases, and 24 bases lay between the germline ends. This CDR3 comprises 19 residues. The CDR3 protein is CASSGQGIPIVSGNQPQHF. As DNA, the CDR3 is TGTGCCAGCAGTGGCCAGGGGATTCCGATAGTTTCGGGCAATCAGCCCCAGCATTTT.

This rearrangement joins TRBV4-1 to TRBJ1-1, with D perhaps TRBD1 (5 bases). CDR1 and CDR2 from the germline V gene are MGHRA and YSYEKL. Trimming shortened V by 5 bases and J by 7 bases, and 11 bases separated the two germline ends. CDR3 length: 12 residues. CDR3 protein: CASSVGRDEAFF. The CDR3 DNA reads TGCGCCAGCAGCGTCGGCAGGGATGAAGCTTTCTTT.

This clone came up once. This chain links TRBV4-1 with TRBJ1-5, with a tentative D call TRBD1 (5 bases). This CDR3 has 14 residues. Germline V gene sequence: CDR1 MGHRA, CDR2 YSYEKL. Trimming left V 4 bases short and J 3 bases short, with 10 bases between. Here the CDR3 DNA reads TGCGCCAGCAGCCCGAGACAGCACAATCAGCCCCAGCATTTT. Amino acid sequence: CASSPRQHNQPQHF.

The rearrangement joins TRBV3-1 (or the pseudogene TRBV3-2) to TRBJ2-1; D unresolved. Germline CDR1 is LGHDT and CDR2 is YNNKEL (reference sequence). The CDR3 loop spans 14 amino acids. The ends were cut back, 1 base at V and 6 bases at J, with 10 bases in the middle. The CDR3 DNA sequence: TGTGCCAGCAGCCAAGGTGACTTCGGCAATGAGCAGTTCTTC. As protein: CASSQGDFGNEQFF.

The CDR3 reads CASSPVWGRNEQYF. CDR3 DNA: TGTGCCAGCAGCCCTGTATGGGGGCGCAACGAGCAGTACTTC. The chain recombines TRBV3-1 (or the pseudogene TRBV3-2) with TRBJ2-7; perhaps TRBD1 as D (6 bases). Trimming removed 4 bases at V and 5 bases at J, with 15 bases between. Germline loops: CDR1 LGHDT, CDR2 YNNKEL (reference sequence). The CDR3 is made up of 14 amino acids.

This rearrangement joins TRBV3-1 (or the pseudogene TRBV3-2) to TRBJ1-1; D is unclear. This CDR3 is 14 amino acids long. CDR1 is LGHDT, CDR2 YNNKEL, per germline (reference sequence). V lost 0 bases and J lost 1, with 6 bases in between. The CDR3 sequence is CASSQDEGNTEAFF. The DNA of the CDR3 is TGTGCCAGCAGCCAAGATGAGGGGAACACTGAAGCTTTCTTT.

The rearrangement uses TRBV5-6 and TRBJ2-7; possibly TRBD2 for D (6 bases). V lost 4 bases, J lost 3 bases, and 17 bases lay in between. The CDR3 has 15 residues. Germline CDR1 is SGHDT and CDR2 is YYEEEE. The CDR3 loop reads CASSLRDSWVYEQYF. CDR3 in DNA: TGTGCCAGCAGCCTCCGGGACTCCTGGGTCTACGAGCAGTACTTC.

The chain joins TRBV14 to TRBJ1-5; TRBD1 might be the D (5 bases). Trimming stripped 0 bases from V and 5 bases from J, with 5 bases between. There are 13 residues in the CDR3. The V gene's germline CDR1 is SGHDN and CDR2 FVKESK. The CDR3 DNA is TGTGCCAGCAGCCAAGAGACAGATCAGCCCCAGCATTTT. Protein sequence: CASSQETDQPQHF.